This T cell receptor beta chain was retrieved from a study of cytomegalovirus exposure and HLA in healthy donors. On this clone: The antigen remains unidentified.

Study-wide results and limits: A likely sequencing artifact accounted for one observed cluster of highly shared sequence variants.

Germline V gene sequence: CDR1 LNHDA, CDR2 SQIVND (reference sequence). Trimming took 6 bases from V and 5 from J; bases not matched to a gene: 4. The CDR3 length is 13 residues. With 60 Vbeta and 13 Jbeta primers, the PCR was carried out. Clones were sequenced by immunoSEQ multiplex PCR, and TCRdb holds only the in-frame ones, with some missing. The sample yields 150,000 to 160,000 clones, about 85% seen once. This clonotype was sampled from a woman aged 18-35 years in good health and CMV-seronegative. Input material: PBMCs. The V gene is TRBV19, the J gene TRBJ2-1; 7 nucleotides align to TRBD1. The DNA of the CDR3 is TGTGCCAGTAGCCGGGACAGACACAATGAGCAGTTCTTC. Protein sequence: CASSRDRHNEQFF.